One sample yielded the 9 T cell receptor beta chains listed below, sequenced in a study of T cell clonotyping in hematopoietic cell transplantation. Regarding time point: recipient sample about 28 days before transplant, after cytoreduction. The data were produced by immunoSEQ multiplex PCR, yet TCRdb's version contains in-frame clones alone and is incomplete. The table shows 45,000 or so clones, with 82% occurring only once. Specimen: peripheral blood mononuclear cells, collected before stem cell transplant. The receptors originated from a man aged 60 to 75 with myelodysplastic syndrome. Some clones in this sample may be carry-over from other donors' samples.

This chain joins TRBV6-5 and TRBJ1-2; TRBD1 might be the D (5 bases). The CDR3 extends over 14 amino acids. The V gene's germline CDR1 is MNHEY and CDR2 SVGAGI. Trimming left V 6 bases short and J 1 base short, with 12 bases between. Written as DNA, the CDR3 is TGTGCCAGCAGATCAGGGACTGTTAACTATGGCTACACCTTC. Translated, it gives CASRSGTVNYGYTF.

This clone was seen a single time. The chain joins TRBV28 to TRBJ2-5; maybe TRBD1 (5 bases). V lost 0 bases and J lost 5, with 13 bases in between. This CDR3 is 15 amino acids long. The V gene's germline CDR1 is MDHEN and CDR2 SYDVKM. CDR3 bases: TGTGCCAGCAGTTTATGGCGGACACACGGGGAGACCCAGTACTTC. Its protein product is CASSLWRTHGETQYF.

This sequence joins TRBV14 and TRBJ1-6, with D hard to call. Trimming stripped 2 bases from V and 7 bases from J, with 12 bases between. Germline values: CDR1 SGHDN, CDR2 FVKESK. This CDR3 region has 15 residues. The CDR3 reads CASSQSMAVNSPLHF. The DNA for the CDR3 is TGTGCCAGCAGCCAATCTATGGCTGTCAATTCACCCCTCCACTTT.

The chain recombines TRBV5-1 with TRBJ2-7; 8 nucleotides match TRBD1. Germline CDR1 and CDR2: SGHRS and YFSETQ. Trimming took 4 bases from V and 1 from J; bases not matched to a gene: 10. This CDR3 region has 16 residues. The DNA of the CDR3 is TGCGCCAGCAGCCAAGGGCCCGGACAGGGATCCTACGAGCAGTACTTC. As protein: CASSQGPGQGSYEQYF.

The genes are TRBV7-2 and TRBJ2-7; 9 bases are a match to TRBD2. Germline trimming cut 0 bases from V and 4 bases from J; bases unmatched to any gene: 4. Germline V gives CDR1 SGHTA, CDR2 FQGNSA. This CDR3 is built from 15 residues. CDR3 in amino acids: CASSLAVAGVYEQYF. CDR3 nucleotides: TGTGCCAGCAGCTTAGCGGTAGCGGGGGTTTACGAGCAGTACTTC. Full variable domain (missing parts from reference TRBV7-2 and TRBJ2-7): GAGVSQSPSNKVTEKGKDVELRCDPISGHTALYWYRQSLGQGLEFLIYFQGNSAPDKSGLPSDRFSAERTGGSVSTLTIQRTQQEDSAVYLCASSLAVAGVYEQYFGPGTRLTVT.

The V and J genes are TRBV29-1 and TRBJ1-1; D is uncertain. Trimming took 0 bases from V and 6 from J, leaving 14 bases between them. Per germline, CDR1 SQVTM and CDR2 ANQGSEA. The CDR3 runs 14 residues. Written as DNA, the CDR3 is TGCAGCGTTGAAGATCCAGGCCGATACGCTGAAGCTTTCTTT. Its protein is CSVEDPGRYAEAFF.

This clone was counted a single time. This rearrangement joins TRBV19 to TRBJ2-2; 7 positions match TRBD2. Germline CDR1 is LNHDA and CDR2 is SQIVND (reference sequence). The CDR3 runs to 16 residues. V trimming: 6 bases; J trimming: 0 bases; junction bases outside the gene matches: 7. CDR3: CASSLGGGSNTGELFF. CDR3 nucleotide sequence: TGTGCCAGTAGCCTTGGGGGGGGGTCGAACACCGGGGAGCTGTTTTTT.

The chain joins TRBV28 to TRBJ1-1; weak D call: TRBD1 (6 bases). Germline V gene lookup returns CDR1 MDHEN and CDR2 SYDVKM. There are 16 residues in the CDR3. Trimming stripped 6 bases from V and 1 base from J, with 18 bases between. As DNA, the CDR3 is TGTGCCAGCAGACGGGACATCCCGCTCGGGAACACTGAAGCTTTCTTT. The encoded protein is CASRRDIPLGNTEAFF.

This clone appeared once. The V and J genes are TRBV6-5 and TRBJ1-2, with D possibly TRBD1 on 6 matching bases. V lost 5 bases to trimming and J lost 3 bases, with 16 bases between them. The CDR3 sequence is 15 residues long. The germline V gene has CDR1 MNHEY and CDR2 SVGAGI. The CDR3 region is CASSRNREEDYGYTF. As DNA, the CDR3 is TGTGCCAGCAGTCGCAACAGGGAAGAGGACTATGGCTACACCTTC.